This T cell receptor beta chain was recovered during a study of blood T cell repertoires in COVID-19. Looking at the study overall: Spain, Italy and the United States supplied samples that represented acute and convalescent COVID-19.

This CDR3 is built from 15 residues. The germline V gene has CDR1 WNHNN and CDR2 SYGVQD (reference sequence). J gave up 7 bases and V 0 bases, and 2 bases lay outside the gene matches. In the original analysis: Amplification from reference gene primers served as the basis for estimated nucleated cell counts. The method was immunoSEQ multiplex PCR; TCRdb's version includes in-frame clones alone and lacks a portion of them. The V and J calls and clone size were taken over from that table, and D and trimming were inferred from the DNA. The sample consists of some 170,000 clones, roughly 88% of them appearing once.

The V gene is TRBV10-1, the J gene TRBJ2-1, with TRBD1 identical over 11 bases. Sequenced input: PBMCs or T cells enriched from blood (not recorded which). The clonotype originates from a middle-aged man who had recovered from COVID-19. The CDR3: CASSESGTGGNEQFF. DNA for the CDR3: TGCGCCAGCAGTGAGTCCGGGACAGGGGGGAATGAGCAGTTCTTC.